These T cell receptor beta chains were read from a single sample in a study of cytomegalovirus exposure and HLA in healthy donors. Libraries were prepared by immunoSEQ multiplex PCR; TCRdb keeps only in-frame clonotypes and omits some of them. The sample holds 90,000 to 120,000 clones, roughly 70% seen once. The specimen sequenced was PBMCs. The receptors stem from a man aged 35-49 years in good health and CMV-seropositive. Each CDR3 is given with its conserved first and last residue. D genes are given only for firm matches. Where a row states a size, it is once, few, many or the class of an expanded clone; other rows omit it.

j_call,v_call,clone_size,d_call,cdr3_aa,cdr3_nt
TRBJ2-7,TRBV5-1,few,TRBD1,CASSLAPTGVYEQYF,TGCGCCAGCAGCTTGGCGCCGACAGGGGTCTACGAGCAGTACTTC
TRBJ1-1,TRBV5-1,-,-,CASSSLKNTEAFF,TGCGCCAGCAGCTCCCTAAAGAACACTGAAGCTTTCTTT
TRBJ2-3,TRBV7-9,-,-,CASIDGLSLTDTQYF,TGTGCCAGCATTGATGGGCTTTCACTCACAGATACGCAGTATTTT
TRBJ2-7,TRBV7-9,-,TRBD2,CASSSALAGADEQYF,TGTGCCAGCAGCTCGGCACTAGCGGGAGCGGACGAGCAGTACTTC
TRBJ2-2,TRBV19,few,TRBD1,CASSLGQTANTGELFF,TGTGCCAGTAGTTTGGGACAGACCGCGAACACCGGGGAGCTGTTTTTT
TRBJ1-3,TRBV7-6,-,TRBD1,CASSLVIGGQGENTIYF,TGTGCCAGCAGCTTAGTTATCGGGGGACAGGGGGAGAACACCATATATTTT
TRBJ1-5,TRBV30,-,-,CAWSVALGERYSNQPQHF,TGTGCCTGGAGTGTAGCCCTAGGTGAGCGGTATAGCAATCAGCCCCAGCATTTT
TRBJ1-5,TRBV19,-,-,CASSIAPGINQPQHF,TGTGCCAGTAGTATAGCCCCAGGGATCAATCAGCCCCAGCATTTT
TRBJ1-1,TRBV27,-,-,CASFWGGEAFF,TGTGCCAGCTTCTGGGGGGGTGAAGCTTTCTTT
TRBJ2-2,TRBV9,-,TRBD1,CASNPNRGSGELFF,TGTGCCAGCAATCCCAACAGGGGATCCGGGGAGCTGTTTTTT
TRBJ1-1,TRBV7-3,-,-,CASSLTREGEASF,TGTGCCAGCAGCTTAACCAGGGAGGGTGAAGCTTCCTTT
TRBJ2-7,TRBV10-3,-,TRBD1,CAIGGGLNEQYF,TGTGCCATAGGGGGCGGGTTGAACGAGCAGTACTTC
TRBJ1-2,TRBV9,-,-,CASSVGAAGYTF,TGTGCCAGCAGCGTAGGGGCAGCTGGCTACACCTTC
TRBJ2-3,TRBV6-4,-,TRBD2,CASSEGLAGADTQYF,TGTGCCAGCAGTGAGGGACTAGCGGGAGCAGATACGCAGTATTTT
TRBJ2-3,TRBV9,-,-,CASSTRQISTDTQYF,TGTGCCAGCAGCACCCGACAGATTAGCACAGATACGCAGTATTTT
TRBJ1-2,TRBV6-5,few,TRBD1,CASSQTGGSYGYTF,TGTGCCAGCAGCCAAACAGGGGGAAGTTATGGCTACACCTTC
TRBJ2-7,TRBV28,-,-,CASTPTDRTLTYEQYF,TGTGCCAGCACCCCTACCGACAGGACCTTGACATACGAGCAGTACTTC
TRBJ2-3,TRBV10-3,-,TRBD2,CAISESTSVSTDTQYF,TGTGCCATCAGTGAGTCGACTAGCGTTAGCACAGATACGCAGTATTTT
TRBJ1-2,TRBV6-4,-,TRBD1,CASSTWTGANYGYTF,TGTGCCAGCAGCACCTGGACAGGGGCTAACTATGGCTACACCTTC
TRBJ2-7,TRBV7-9,-,-,CASSSVYEQYF,TGTGCCAGCAGTTCAGTCTACGAGCAGTACTTC
TRBJ2-1,TRBV13,-,TRBD2,CASSLGPWLAEVYNEQFF,TGTGCCAGCAGCTTAGGCCCGTGGCTAGCGGAGGTATACAATGAGCAGTTCTTC
TRBJ2-3,TRBV6-1,-,-,CASSELGGPDTQYF,TGTGCCAGCAGTGAACTTGGGGGCCCAGATACGCAGTATTTT
TRBJ1-2,TRBV11-2,-,TRBD1,CASSSRTGQLHGYTF,TGTGCCAGCAGCTCCCGGACAGGGCAACTGCATGGCTACACCTTC
TRBJ1-1,TRBV11-3,-,-,CASSAPRPRAFF,TGTGCCAGCAGCGCACCCCGTCCGCGAGCTTTCTTT
TRBJ1-2,TRBV10-3,-,-,CAISESGGRGYTF,TGTGCCATCAGTGAGTCGGGGGGACGCGGCTACACCTTC
TRBJ2-1,TRBV6-5,few,TRBD2,CASSYSGRYNEQFF,TGTGCCAGCAGTTATAGCGGGAGGTACAATGAGCAGTTCTTC
TRBJ1-1,TRBV7-6,-,-,CASSLALYREAFF,TGTGCCAGCAGCTTAGCGCTCTACAGGGAAGCTTTCTTT
TRBJ1-1,TRBV11-2,-,TRBD1,CASSQQTGAGTEAFF,TGTGCCAGCAGCCAGCAGACAGGGGCGGGGACTGAAGCTTTCTTT
TRBJ1-1,TRBV30,-,-,CAWSEGGGAFF,TGTGCCTGGAGTGAAGGGGGGGGAGCTTTCTTT
TRBJ2-3,TRBV7-9,-,-,CASSASGTRSTDTQYF,TGTGCCAGCAGCGCTTCCGGGACAAGGAGCACAGATACGCAGTATTTT
TRBJ1-5,TRBV7-2,few,-,CASSTISEQPQHF,TGTGCCAGCAGTACAATCTCAGAACAGCCCCAGCATTTT
TRBJ1-1,TRBV6-1,-,-,CASLTTENTEAFF,TGTGCCAGCCTCACAACAGAGAACACTGAAGCTTTCTTT
TRBJ2-1,TRBV5-4,once,TRBD1,CASSFGTAYNEQFF,TGTGCCAGCAGCTTTGGGACAGCATACAATGAGCAGTTCTTC
TRBJ2-7,TRBV11-3,-,TRBD2,CASSLDGRIGHEQYF,TGTGCCAGCAGCTTAGACGGGAGGATCGGCCACGAGCAGTACTTC
TRBJ2-3,TRBV6-6,-,TRBD1,CASSDRVGTDTQYF,TGTGCCAGCAGTGACAGGGTCGGGACAGATACGCAGTATTTT
TRBJ2-2,TRBV30,-,-,CAWRTGGELFF,TGTGCCTGGAGAACGGGCGGGGAGCTGTTTTTT
TRBJ2-7,TRBV14,-,-,CASSHGVYEQYF,TGTGCCAGCAGCCACGGGGTTTACGAGCAGTACTTC
TRBJ2-7,TRBV18,few,-,CASSPPAETSYEQYF,TGTGCCAGCTCACCACCGGCGGAGACGTCCTACGAGCAGTACTTC
TRBJ2-5,TRBV5-1,few,TRBD1,CASSLTGDLQETQYF,TGCGCCAGCAGCTTGACAGGGGACCTCCAAGAGACCCAGTACTTC
TRBJ2-7,TRBV4-1,-,-,CASSQDLASSTYEQYF,TGCGCCAGCAGCCAAGATCTTGCGTCATCAACCTACGAGCAGTACTTC
TRBJ2-3,TRBV7-9,-,TRBD1,CASIRDSSTDTQYF,TGTGCCAGCATTCGGGACAGTAGCACAGATACGCAGTATTTT